What follows describes a single T cell receptor (beta chain). Its target is not known. Treatment in this sample: about 20 received Ad26.COV2.S at low or high dose, single or two shots; a few received placebo; per-sample allocation not given. Sampling occurred on day 63 after the first vaccine or placebo injection. Generated by immunoSEQ multiplex PCR, the TCRdb table keeps only in-frame clones and is missing some. The repertoire includes around 270,000 clones, 87% of them detected once, and approximately 3% sits in the top ten. This entry belongs to a study of Ad26.COV2.S vaccination and SARS-CoV-2 variants. Germline V CDR1 and CDR2: SGHRS, YFSETQ. Trimming shortened V by 0 bases and J by 1 base, and 22 bases separated the two germline ends. CDR3 length: 19 residues. Findings and caveats of the study: Analyses of TCR breadth and depth may have underestimated total T cell responses. While placebo recipients had lower spike-specific TCR breadth, vaccine recipients had more. Similar non-spike TCR breadth was observed in recipients of vaccine and of placebo.

The genes are TRBV5-1 and TRBJ1-2; D remains unclear. Material: peripheral blood, obtained in a trial of Ad26.COV2.S vaccine versus placebo. This TCR was recovered from a person aged 18-65 years who received the Ad26.COV2.S COVID-19 vaccine or a placebo. The CDR3 bases are TGCGCCAGCAGCTTGGGGGGTTTGAAAGGTCTTAATGGTAACTATGGCTACACCTTC. Its translation is CASSLGGLKGLNGNYGYTF.